Listed here is a single T cell receptor beta chain. Its binding antigen is unknown. No much larger clone is present one base from it, and per-base qualities are unavailable. The source of the sample is a study of blood T cell repertoires in COVID-19 (dated by TCRdb to 2020 to 2021). General notes on the study: Collaborator samples came from the United States, Italy and Spain and covered acute and convalescent phases of COVID-19. The prospective study material was composed of cDNA or gDNA derived from T cells, B-cell-depleted T cells, or PBMCs. Deeply sampled blood TCRbeta repertoires from subjects exposed to, actively infected with, or recovered from COVID-19 were included in the dataset. A freely available public database, intended as a resource for researchers studying the immune response to SARS-CoV-2, is where the repertoires were released. The samples were drawn from the first 160 participants of the ongoing ImmuneRACE study and from 1,254 subjects provided by 6 global collaborators. The sample metadata nearly always contained a de-identified subject ID, COVID-19 status, age in years and sex. Where available, HLA class I and class II types were taken from metadata supplied by the sample provider and were not determined by assay-based typing. Study-level results and caveats: The quantity of clinical and demographic metadata differed by source and by participant and was supplied without curation.

There are 13 amino acids in the CDR3, from cysteine to phenylalanine inclusive. Kept here is only the CDR3 DNA, which spans 39 bases and is read in frame from base 1. In the germline V gene, CDR1 corresponds to MNHEY and CDR2 to SVGAGI. V gives up 6 bases and J gives up 8 bases, and the segment between their germline ends measures 16 bases. Whole blood was collected in K2EDTA tubes by collaborating institutions according to the institutions' own protocols. For TCRbeta analysis, collaborator samples were shipped as frozen whole blood, as isolated PBMCs, or as DNA extracted from either sample type. The immunoSEQ Assay, a bias-controlled multiplex PCR, was used to amplify TCRbeta CDR3 regions from genomic DNA. Under the source paper's analysis protocol: Within the assay, amplification of reference gene primers was used to estimate how many nucleated cells each sample contained. To quantify the absolute abundance of each unique TCRbeta CDR3 rearrangement, sequence reads were collapsed and filtered. For each sample, productive Simpson clonality was calculated as the square root of Simpson's diversity index across productive rearrangements. TCRdb obtained this table from immuneACCESS and retained in-frame rearrangements with V and J assigned. These tables miss some clones; where compared with another copy, unresolved V genes account for less than half of the shortfall, and the remainder is unexplained. The V and J calls and clone size come from that table; D and trimming were worked out from the DNA. The sample yields 310,000 or so clones; over 75% were counted once. The top ten clonotypes cover 1% of the sample.

The sequencing sample was made of peripheral blood. The chain is encoded by TRBV6-5 joined to TRBJ1-2; matching of 6 bases hints at TRBD1 as the D gene. The TCR sequence derives from a man aged 50 to 60 with active or convalescent COVID-19. In nucleotide form, the sequence is TGTGCCAGCAGCCCGACAGGTCGGCGGGGCTACACCTTC. Its protein product is CASSPTGRRGYTF.